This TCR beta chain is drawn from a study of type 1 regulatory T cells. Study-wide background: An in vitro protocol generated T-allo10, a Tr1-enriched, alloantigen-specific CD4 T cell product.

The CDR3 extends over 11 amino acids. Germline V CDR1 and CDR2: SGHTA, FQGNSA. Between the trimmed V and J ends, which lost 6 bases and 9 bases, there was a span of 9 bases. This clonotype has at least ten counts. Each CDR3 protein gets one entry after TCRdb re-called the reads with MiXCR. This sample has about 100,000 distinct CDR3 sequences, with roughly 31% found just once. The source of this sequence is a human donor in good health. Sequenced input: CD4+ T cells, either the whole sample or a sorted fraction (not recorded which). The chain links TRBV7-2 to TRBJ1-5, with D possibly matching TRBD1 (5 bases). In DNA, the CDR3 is TGTGCCAGCAGTTCGGGGGGGCCCCAGCATTTT. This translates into CASSSGGPQHF.